The 5 T cell receptor beta chains reported below all come from one sample, sequenced in a study of cytotoxic CD8 clonotypes in ibrutinib-treated CLL. Clones were sequenced by immunoSEQ multiplex PCR, and TCRdb holds only the in-frame ones, with some missing. The data contain around 25,000 clones, 55% to 70% of them singletons. The input for sequencing was PBMCs, taken at disease progression, from a patient treated with ibrutinib. These receptors were collected from a human donor with chronic lymphocytic leukemia.

This chain links TRBV29-1 with TRBJ1-2, with a tentative D call TRBD1 (5 bases). Between the trimmed V and J ends, which lost 7 bases and 5 bases, there was a span of 11 bases. Germline V gene sequence: CDR1 SQVTM, CDR2 ANQGSEA. This CDR3 region has 11 residues. The CDR3 nucleotides are TGCAGCGGCCTGACAGTTTATGGCTACACCTTC. The encoded protein is CSGLTVYGYTF.

This clone was detected only once. The V call is TRBV5-1, the J call TRBJ1-2; 8 nucleotides match TRBD1. J gave up 8 bases and V 0 bases, and 6 bases lay outside the gene matches. Germline V gives CDR1 SGHRS, CDR2 YFSETQ. The CDR3 covers 14 residues. The CDR3 loop is CASSLGQGAVGYTF. In DNA form, the CDR3 reads TGCGCCAGCAGCTTGGGTCAGGGGGCGGTAGGCTACACCTTC.

This rearrangement joins TRBV10-1 to TRBJ1-5; TRBD1 is a possible D gene (6 bases). CDR1 is WNHNN and CDR2 is SYGVQD in the germline V gene (reference sequence). The CDR3 consists of 17 residues. V was pared by 2 bases and J by 6 bases, with 20 bases between. CDR3 protein: CASSEDHRVYVRQPQHF. CDR3 bases: TGCGCCAGCAGTGAGGATCACAGGGTCTATGTTCGTCAGCCCCAGCATTTT.

The chain is built from TRBV10-3 and TRBJ1-1; no firm D call. Germline CDR1 is ENHRY and CDR2 is SYGVKD. The CDR3 is 13 amino acids. Trimming stripped 3 bases from V and 0 bases from J, with 5 bases between. CDR3 DNA: TGTGCCATCAGTGATCATATGAACACTGAAGCTTTCTTT. It specifies CAISDHMNTEAFF.

Concerning this clone: The same CDR3 can be traced to other DNA sequences in this sample. The V gene is TRBV29-1, the J gene TRBJ2-7; 9 bases map to TRBD2. The CDR3 spans 13 residues. After removal of 3 bases from V and 3 bases from J, the junction contained 3 bases not matched to a gene. The germline V gene has CDR1 SQVTM and CDR2 ANQGSEA. The CDR3 region has the DNA TGCAGCGTTGAGCTAGCGGGGAGCTACGAGCAGTACTTC. Its protein product is CSVELAGSYEQYF.